What follows are 32 T cell receptor beta chains derived from one specimen sequenced in a study of T cell responses to AZD1222 COVID-19 vaccine. Method: immunoSEQ multiplex PCR; TCRdb's copy keeps in-frame clones and lacks some. The sample shows under 140,000 clones, around nine tenths of them seen only once. This specimen was peripheral blood, taken 28 days after the second AZD1222 dose. Source of these receptors: an adult who received the AZD1222 COVID-19 vaccine.

The CDR3 reads CASSSSGLRQETQYF. DNA of the CDR3: TGTGCCAGCAGTTCCTCGGGGTTGAGGCAAGAGACCCAGTACTTC. The V and J genes are TRBV2 and TRBJ2-5; D may be TRBD2 (5 bases). CDR1 is SNHLY and CDR2 is FYNNEI in the germline V gene. This CDR3 has 15 residues. Trimming cost V 5 bases and J 2 bases, with 15 bases left between them.

This clone is labeled medium-sized (0.01 to 0.1%). This chain connects TRBV19 to TRBJ1-2, with unresolved D. The CDR3 is 13 amino acids. Trimming cost V 3 bases and J 5 bases, with 10 bases left between them. The germline V gene has CDR1 LNHDA and CDR2 SQIVND (reference sequence). The CDR3, as DNA: TGTGCCAGTAGTATCCAGGACGAATATGGCTACACCTTC. Translating it yields CASSIQDEYGYTF. The full variable domain, its missing parts supplied by reference TRBV19 and TRBJ1-2, is DGGITQSPKYLFRKEGQNVTLSCEQNLNHDAMYWYRQDPGQGLRLIYYSQIVNDFQKGDIAEGYSVSREKKESFPLTVTSAQKNPTAFYLCASSIQDEYGYTFGSGTRLTVV.

The chain recombines TRBV5-8 with TRBJ2-2; TRBD2 matches at 10 bases. The germline V gene has CDR1 SGHTS and CDR2 YDEGEE. The ends lost 4 bases at V and 1 base at J; junction bases unmatched: 7. The CDR3 extends over 17 amino acids. DNA for the CDR3: TGTGCCAGCAGCCTGCAAGGGACTAGCGTGAACACCGGGGAGCTGTTTTTT. Amino acid sequence: CASSLQGTSVNTGELFF.

This clone has just one count. The chain recombines TRBV12-3 or TRBV12-4 with TRBJ2-3, with D unresolved. V was cut by 2 bases and J by 3 bases, with 6 bases left in between. There are 13 residues in the CDR3. CDR3 residues: CASSLSPTDTQYF. For the CDR3, the DNA is TGTGCCAGCAGTTTATCCCCTACAGATACGCAGTATTTT.

The CDR3 loop is CASSLDRAGLRSTGTQYF. The CDR3 region has the DNA TGTGCCAGCAGCTTAGATCGGGCAGGGCTAAGATCTACGGGTACGCAGTATTTT. The genes are TRBV7-9 and TRBJ2-3; TRBD1 is a possible D gene (5 bases). The V gene lost 1 base and the J gene lost 8 bases, with 25 bases spanning the gap. Germline V CDR1 and CDR2: SEHNR, FQNEAQ (reference sequence). CDR3 length: 18 amino acids.

The J gene is TRBJ2-5, the V gene TRBV5-1; D is perhaps TRBD1 (5 bases). Germline loops: CDR1 SGHRS, CDR2 YFSETQ. V lost 0 bases, J lost 3 bases, and 9 bases lay in between. This CDR3 spans 14 amino acids. In DNA, the CDR3 is TGCGCCAGCAGCTTGGGCAGGGTAGAAGAGACCCAGTACTTC. Amino acid sequence: CASSLGRVEETQYF.

The V gene is TRBV2, the J gene TRBJ1-5; possible D gene TRBD1, 6 bases. Germline CDR1 and CDR2: SNHLY and FYNNEI. V was pared by 5 bases and J by 1 base, with 12 bases between. The CDR3 covers 15 residues. CDR3 coding DNA: TGTGCCAGCAGTCGAAGCAGGGGAAGCAATCAGCCCCAGCATTTT. Translated: CASSRSRGSNQPQHF.

The rearrangement uses TRBV6-5 and TRBJ1-5; 9 nucleotides line up with TRBD1. The CDR3 length is 15 residues. Germline CDR1 MNHEY, CDR2 SVGAGI. The V gene end was trimmed by 5 bases and the J gene end by 3 bases; junction bases not matched to a gene: 5. The CDR3 reads CASSPTGGDNQPQHF. The CDR3, as DNA: TGTGCCAGCAGTCCAACAGGGGGCGACAATCAGCCCCAGCATTTT.

This CDR3 reads CASSEMEGWDIQYF. CDR3 sequence (DNA): TGTGCCAGCAGTGAAATGGAGGGTTGGGACATTCAGTACTTC. The V gene is TRBV6-1, the J gene TRBJ2-4, with D maybe TRBD2 (6 bases). Germline V gene data show CDR1 as MNHNS and CDR2 as SASEGT. The CDR3 loop spans 14 amino acids. Trimming removed 2 bases from V and 8 bases from J, with 13 bases in between.

The chain combines TRBV9 with TRBJ1-3, with D tentatively TRBD1 (5 bases). The ends were cut back, 3 bases at V and 1 base at J, with 8 bases in the middle. This CDR3 spans 14 amino acids. Germline-derived CDR1 and CDR2 are SGDLS and YYNGEE. CDR3 protein: CASSGGVSGNTIYF. The CDR3 DNA reads as TGTGCCAGCAGCGGAGGGGTTTCTGGAAACACCATATATTTT. Full variable domain (outside the CDR3, taken from reference TRBV9 and TRBJ1-3): DSGVTQTPKHLITATGQRVTLRCSPRSGDLSVYWYQQSLDQGLQFLIQYYNGEERAKGNILERFSAQQFPDLHSELNLSSLELGDSALYFCASSGGVSGNTIYFGEGSWLTVV.

The chain joins TRBV20-1 to TRBJ2-1; D is possibly TRBD1 (5 bases). The CDR3 covers 13 residues. Germline values: CDR1 DFQATT, CDR2 SNEGSKA (reference sequence). Deletions cut 3 bases from V and 7 bases from J, with 13 bases between. The CDR3 loop reads CSASISGRNEQFF. CDR3 DNA: TGCAGTGCTAGTATATCAGGGCGGAATGAGCAGTTCTTC.

This clone was observed once. The V call is TRBV19, the J call TRBJ2-7; possible D gene TRBD2, 5 bases. The CDR3 runs to 14 residues. Trimming removed 2 bases from V and 3 bases from J, with 11 bases in between. Germline CDR1 and CDR2: LNHDA and SQIVND (reference sequence). Here the CDR3 reads CASSISTRYYEQYF. In nucleotides, the CDR3 is TGTGCCAGTAGTATAAGTACTAGATACTACGAGCAGTACTTC.

The chain combines TRBV5-8 with TRBJ1-1; TRBD1 matches at 7 bases. V was clipped by 2 bases and J by 6 bases; unmatched bases: 1. CDR3 length equals 12 residues. Germline CDR1 and CDR2: SGHTS and YDEGEE. The CDR3 DNA reads TGTGCCAGCAGCTTTGGGACAGCTGAAGCTTTCTTT. It yields the protein CASSFGTAEAFF.

This sequence joins TRBV5-1 and TRBJ2-2; D ambiguous. V lost 0 bases to trimming and J lost 4 bases, with 7 bases between them. The CDR3 is 14 residues long. Per the germline V gene, CDR1 is SGHRS and CDR2 is YFSETQ. CDR3 nucleotides: TGCGCCAGCAGCTTGGAAAGGTCCACCGGGGAGCTGTTTTTT. Encoded protein: CASSLERSTGELFF.

As regards this clone: The sample has other DNA sequences that encode this CDR3 too. This chain connects TRBV5-4 to TRBJ2-3, with TRBD2 identical over 11 bases. V dropped 1 base and J dropped 3; count of bases not matched to a gene: 7. This CDR3 is 17 amino acids long. CDR1 and CDR2 (germline): SGHNT, YYREEE (reference sequence). CDR3 in DNA: TGTGCCAGCAGCTTGAGGTTAGCGGGGGGGCCGACAGATACGCAGTATTTT. Translation: CASSLRLAGGPTDTQYF.

J is TRBJ2-1 and V is TRBV5-1; TRBD1 aligns across 9 bases. CDR1 is SGHRS and CDR2 is YFSETQ in the germline V gene. The CDR3 has 14 amino acids. V gave up 4 bases and J gave up 6 bases; unmatched junction bases: 5. The CDR3 bases are TGCGCCAGCAGCGCACGGGACAGGGTCAATGAGCAGTTCTTC. Its translation: CASSARDRVNEQFF.

The V call is TRBV3-1 (or the pseudogene TRBV3-2), the J call TRBJ2-7; D is uncertain. There are 13 residues in the CDR3. Germline V gene lookup returns CDR1 LGHDT and CDR2 YNNKEL (reference sequence). Trimming pared 9 bases from V and 2 bases from J, leaving 14 bases between. CDR3: CASDGLSAYEQYF. The CDR3, as DNA: TGTGCCAGTGATGGGCTGAGCGCCTACGAGCAGTACTTC.

The V and J genes are TRBV27 and TRBJ2-7, with 8 bases that match TRBD1. Trimming took 8 bases from V and 2 from J; bases not matched to a gene: 5. This CDR3 contains 13 residues. Per the germline V gene, CDR1 is MNHEY and CDR2 is SMNVEV (reference sequence). CDR3: CASGLTGAYEQYF. In DNA form, the CDR3 reads TGTGCCAGCGGCCTGACAGGGGCCTACGAGCAGTACTTC.

The genes are TRBV12-3 or TRBV12-4 and TRBJ1-1; D not resolved. Trimming shortened V by 3 bases and J by 3 bases, and 5 bases separated the two germline ends. This CDR3 contains 12 residues. CDR3 DNA sequence: TGTGCCAGCAGTTTCGTCGACACTGAAGCTTTCTTT. Translation gives CASSFVDTEAFF.

The chain is built from TRBV19 and TRBJ1-2; no reliable D call. CDR1 is LNHDA and CDR2 is SQIVND in the germline V gene (reference sequence). V was cut by 10 bases and J by 4 bases, with 22 bases left in between. This CDR3 contains 15 residues. In DNA, the CDR3 is TGTGCCACCAAGTACAGCGTCAACACAGCCTATGGCTACACCTTC. Translation gives CATKYSVNTAYGYTF.

The V and J genes are TRBV29-1 and TRBJ2-7; D might be TRBD1 (5 bases). V lost 4 bases to trimming and J lost 5 bases, with 9 bases between them. This CDR3 contains 11 residues. Germline assignment: CDR1 SQVTM and CDR2 ANQGSEA. CDR3 sequence (DNA): TGCAGCGTTGGACAGCTGGACGAGCAGTACTTC. Translating gives CSVGQLDEQYF.

The rearrangement uses TRBV2 and TRBJ1-4; no definite D call. Germline-derived CDR1 and CDR2 are SNHLY and FYNNEI. V was cut by 7 bases and J by 8 bases, with 17 bases left in between. The CDR3 loop spans 14 amino acids. The CDR3 is CASKAPSVGEKLFF. CDR3 sequence (DNA): TGTGCCAGCAAGGCCCCGTCCGTGGGGGAAAAACTGTTTTTT.

This clone was detected once. This chain joins TRBV4-1 and TRBJ1-3; no firm D call. The germline V gene has CDR1 MGHRA and CDR2 YSYEKL. The CDR3 has 16 amino acids. Trimming pared 1 base from V and 3 bases from J, leaving 13 bases between. The CDR3 nucleotides read TGCGCCAGCAGCCAAGGGAGATCCCTGGATGGAAACACCATATATTTT. It codes for CASSQGRSLDGNTIYF.

CDR3 DNA: TGTGCCAGCTCACCAGTACAGGGGCTGAACACTGAAGCTTTCTTT. It codes for CASSPVQGLNTEAFF. The rearrangement links TRBV18 to TRBJ1-1, with TRBD1 identical over 7 bases. V trimming: 2 bases; J trimming: 0 bases; junction bases outside the gene matches: 3. Germline CDR1 and CDR2: KGHSH and LQKENI. This CDR3 contains 15 residues.

For the CDR3, the DNA is TGTGCCAGCAGCCAACGACTAGCGGGGGCCGGGGAGCTGTTTTTT. Residues: CASSQRLAGAGELFF. The chain recombines TRBV11-1 with TRBJ2-2; 12 bases agree with TRBD2. Per the germline V gene, CDR1 is SGHAT and CDR2 is FQDESV (reference sequence). There are 15 residues in the CDR3. V lost 5 bases and J lost 6; bases outside the gene matches: 4.

The DNA for the CDR3 is TGTGCCATCAGCGGGACTAGCAGGGACACCGGGGAGCTGTTTTTT. Translation gives CAISGTSRDTGELFF. The genes are TRBV10-3 and TRBJ2-2, with 9 nucleotides matching TRBD2. CDR1 is ENHRY and CDR2 is SYGVKD in the germline V gene. The CDR3 length is 15 residues. V was clipped by 6 bases and J by 3 bases; unmatched bases: 5.

The chain employs TRBV5-1 and TRBJ2-2; D not resolved. V was cut by 0 bases and J by 6 bases, with 12 bases left in between. Germline V gene data show CDR1 as SGHRS and CDR2 as YFSETQ. This CDR3 spans 15 amino acids. The CDR3 DNA reads as TGCGCCAGCAGCTTGGTTTACCCAAACGCCGGGGAGCTGTTTTTT. Its protein is CASSLVYPNAGELFF.

V and J are TRBV25-1 and TRBJ2-1, with 10 nucleotides matching TRBD2. This CDR3 is built from 17 residues. Germline CDR1 is MGHDK and CDR2 is SYGVNS. Trimming took 1 base from V and 9 from J; bases not matched to a gene: 12. CDR3 loop: CASSELSPSGSVGEQFF. As DNA, the CDR3 is TGTGCCAGCAGTGAATTGAGTCCTAGCGGGAGTGTTGGTGAGCAGTTCTTC.

This clone appeared a single time. The chain employs TRBV19 and TRBJ1-2, with D tentatively TRBD1 (5 bases). This CDR3 has 13 amino acids. V lost 1 base to trimming and J lost 8 bases, with 11 bases between them. Germline values: CDR1 LNHDA, CDR2 SQIVND (reference sequence). Here the CDR3 DNA reads TGTGCCAGTAGTATAGGGGTAGGGGACGGCTACACCTTC. Its protein product is CASSIGVGDGYTF.

This clone has a single count. V gene TRBV20-1 combines with J gene TRBJ1-1; no clear D gene. Trimming shortened V by 3 bases and J by 1 base, and 6 bases separated the two germline ends. From germline, CDR1 is DFQATT and CDR2 SNEGSKA (reference sequence). CDR3 length: 12 residues. The CDR3 DNA reads TGCAGTGCTAGTGACCCGAACACTGAAGCTTTCTTT. Translated: CSASDPNTEAFF.

In its sample, this clone was seen once. The chain is built from TRBV11-2 and TRBJ2-7, with D perhaps TRBD1 (6 bases). Germline loops: CDR1 SGHAT, CDR2 FQNNGV. This CDR3 spans 16 amino acids. V was clipped by 5 bases and J by 2 bases, with 19 bases between them. The CDR3 protein is CASSPTTGLPPYEQYF. The CDR3 nucleotides read TGTGCCAGCAGCCCCACGACAGGCCTGCCCCCCTACGAGCAGTACTTC.

The chain employs TRBV20-1 and TRBJ2-7, with 7 bases lining up with TRBD2. V trimming: 3 bases; J trimming: 4 bases; junction bases outside the gene matches: 6. Germline CDR1 is DFQATT and CDR2 is SNEGSKA (reference sequence). This CDR3 contains 13 residues. Written as DNA, the CDR3 is TGCAGTGCTAGTCACGGGAGGCGGTACGAGCAGTACTTC. This encodes CSASHGRRYEQYF.